This T cell receptor (beta chain) emerged from a study of T cell changes during pregnancy in multiple sclerosis. Trimming stripped 8 bases from V and 1 base from J, with 24 bases between. The length of the CDR3 is 17 residues. Germline V gives CDR1 SNHLY, CDR2 FYNNEI. Data came from immunoSEQ multiplex PCR; TCRdb stores just in-frame clones and leaves some out. The repertoire includes fewer than 40,000 clones, roughly 89% of them detected once, and about 10% sits in the top ten. The chain uses TRBV2 and TRBJ2-7; tentatively, D is TRBD2 (6 bases). This sequence was found in a female donor with multiple sclerosis, enrolled in a pregnancy study. Source: CD8+ T cells from peripheral blood mononuclear cells, taken in the second trimester of pregnancy. CDR3 protein: CASGINLGTPRSYEQYF. The CDR3, as DNA: TGTGCCAGCGGGATCAACCTAGGGACTCCCAGGTCCTACGAGCAGTACTTC.